The TCR beta chain under discussion was sequenced for a study of blood T cell repertoires in COVID-19. TCRdb's table, derived via immunoSEQ multiplex PCR, lists solely in-frame clones and lacks some. The sample has some 220,000 clones, around 83% seen once. The CDR3 is made up of 14 amino acids. CDR1 and CDR2 from the germline V gene are SGHDT and YYEEEE. Trimming removed 2 bases from V and 5 bases from J, with 11 bases in between. V gene TRBV5-6 combines with J gene TRBJ2-1; TRBD2 is a possible D gene (5 bases). This TCR was sampled from a woman aged 70 to 79 with COVID-19, enrolled during active disease. Sequencing was performed on peripheral blood. The CDR3 region has the DNA TGTGCCAGCAGCTTTAGTCCCGGGGACAATGAGCAGTTCTTC. It codes for CASSFSPGDNEQFF.